This T cell receptor (beta chain) comes out of a study of radiation and T cells in renal cell carcinoma. Study summary: Nephrectomy followed 15 Gy stereotactic body radiation by 4 weeks. Study outcomes and limitations: Top tumor clonotypes rose in blood 2 weeks post-radiation, then contracted. Without pretreatment biopsies, baseline tumor clonotype presence was undetermined.

As to this clone: The target antigen is unknown.

The time point is: baseline pretreatment blood. Treatment of the sample: 15 Gy SBRT to primary tumor, nephrectomy 4 weeks later. Radiation-treated patients gave blood at baseline, week 2 and week 4. The CDR3 has 15 residues. Germline CDR1 is SGHNT and CDR2 is YENEEA. V shed 2 bases, J shed 0 bases, and the junction held 3 bases outside the gene matches. TCRdb's table, derived via immunoSEQ multiplex PCR, lists solely in-frame clones and lacks some. The sample yields about 130,000 clones, 80% to 85% seen once. Sample: blood, taken from a patient whose treatment included radiotherapy and nephrectomy. The receptor's source is an older woman with renal cell carcinoma. J is TRBJ2-7 and V is TRBV11-3; 8 positions match TRBD1. CDR3 region: CASSLYTGGSYEQYF. The CDR3 bases are TGTGCCAGCAGCTTATATACAGGGGGCTCCTACGAGCAGTACTTC.